The rows below give T cell receptor beta chains drawn from one sample of a study of shared clonotypes between healthy human individuals. Assay: immunoSEQ multiplex PCR; the TCRdb copy retains only in-frame clones and omits some. The repertoire holds hundreds of thousands of clones, with 95% as singletons. The material sequenced was naive CD8+ T cells sorted from blood. These receptors originate from a woman aged 25 to 39 in good health. Both conserved end residues are part of each CDR3. A D gene is named only where the DNA matches it firmly.

V gene: TRBV27
J gene: TRBJ2-7
D gene: TRBD1
CDR3 DNA: TGTGCCAGCAGTTTATCCCGGACAGGGTCGGTCGAGCAGTACTTC
CDR3 protein: CASSLSRTGSVEQYF

V gene: TRBV13
J gene: TRBJ1-4
D gene: TRBD1
CDR3 DNA: TGTGCCAGCAGCTTAGGACAGGGGGGTGAAAAACTGTTTTTT
CDR3 protein: CASSLGQGGEKLFF

V gene: TRBV28
J gene: TRBJ2-3
D gene: TRBD1
CDR3 DNA: TGTGCCAGCAGATCTCAGGGGGCCGACGATACGCAGTATTTT
CDR3 protein: CASRSQGADDTQYF

V gene: TRBV10-2
J gene: TRBJ2-1
D gene: TRBD2
CDR3 DNA: TGCGCCAGCGGGACTAGCGGATACAATGAGCAGTTCTTC
CDR3 protein: CASGTSGYNEQFF

V gene: TRBV7-8
J gene: TRBJ2-3
D gene: TRBD2
CDR3 DNA: TGTGCCAGCAGCACCTGGACTAGCGGGGATATGGGTGCGCAGTATTTT
CDR3 protein: CASSTWTSGDMGAQYF

V gene: TRBV7-8
J gene: TRBJ2-5
D gene: -
CDR3 DNA: TGTGCCAGCAGCTGGGGGGGCGGGAGACGGGAGACCCAGTACTTC
CDR3 protein: CASSWGGGRRETQYF

V gene: TRBV7-9
J gene: TRBJ1-3
D gene: -
CDR3 DNA: TGTGCCAGCAGCTTATCGGGATCCTCTGGAAACACCATATATTTT
CDR3 protein: CASSLSGSSGNTIYF

V gene: TRBV15
J gene: TRBJ1-4
D gene: -
CDR3 DNA: TGTGCCACCAGCGCAGAGTTAGGGGAGGGTGAAAAACTGTTTTTT
CDR3 protein: CATSAELGEGEKLFF

V gene: TRBV7-6
J gene: TRBJ2-2
D gene: -
CDR3 DNA: TGTGCCAGCAGCTTAGCGTTGGGGGGCGCCCGGGCCGGGGAGCTGTTTTTT
CDR3 protein: CASSLALGGARAGELFF

V gene: TRBV13
J gene: TRBJ2-7
D gene: -
CDR3 DNA: TGTGCCAGCAGCTTAGATGGAGCCTACGAGCAGTACTTC
CDR3 protein: CASSLDGAYEQYF

V gene: TRBV29-1
J gene: TRBJ2-7
D gene: TRBD2
CDR3 DNA: TGCAGCGTTGGAGCGGGAGGCCCCTACGAGCAGTACTTC
CDR3 protein: CSVGAGGPYEQYF

V gene: TRBV28
J gene: TRBJ2-3
D gene: -
CDR3 DNA: TGTGCCAGCAGTTTTCGGCAGACAGATACGCAGTATTTT
CDR3 protein: CASSFRQTDTQYF

V gene: TRBV11-3
J gene: TRBJ2-2
D gene: -
CDR3 DNA: TGTGCCAGCAGCTTTTCCAGGGGGAACACCGGGGAGCTGTTTTTT
CDR3 protein: CASSFSRGNTGELFF

V gene: TRBV19
J gene: TRBJ1-2
D gene: TRBD1
CDR3 DNA: TGTGCCAGTCTTACAGGGGCCTATGGCTACACCTTC
CDR3 protein: CASLTGAYGYTF

V gene: TRBV7-9
J gene: TRBJ1-1
D gene: -
CDR3 DNA: TGTGCCAGCAGCTTAGTCGTGGGCAAATCGGGTCATGAAGCTTTCTTT
CDR3 protein: CASSLVVGKSGHEAFF

V gene: TRBV27
J gene: TRBJ2-2
D gene: TRBD2
CDR3 DNA: TGTGCCAGCAGTGTAGCGGGAGGGCCCTCCGGGGAGCTGTTTTTT
CDR3 protein: CASSVAGGPSGELFF

V gene: TRBV5-6
J gene: TRBJ1-1
D gene: -
CDR3 DNA: TGTGCCAGCAGCTTTCTGAACACTGAAGCTTTCTTT
CDR3 protein: CASSFLNTEAFF

V gene: TRBV2
J gene: TRBJ1-4
D gene: TRBD1
CDR3 DNA: TGTGCCAGCATTTCCGGGACAGGGGAAGAAAAACTGTTTTTT
CDR3 protein: CASISGTGEEKLFF

V gene: TRBV4-2
J gene: TRBJ1-6
D gene: -
CDR3 DNA: TGTGCCAGCAGCCAGAATTCACCCCTCCACTTT
CDR3 protein: CASSQNSPLHF

V gene: TRBV29-1
J gene: TRBJ2-7
D gene: -
CDR3 DNA: TGCAGCGTTGTAGGATCCGGGGCCGAGCAGTACTTC
CDR3 protein: CSVVGSGAEQYF

V gene: TRBV5-6
J gene: TRBJ2-3
D gene: -
CDR3 DNA: TGTGCCAGCAGCTTGGCAGTAGCGACCACAGATACGCAGTATTTT
CDR3 protein: CASSLAVATTDTQYF

V gene: TRBV27
J gene: TRBJ2-2
D gene: TRBD1
CDR3 DNA: TGTGCCAGCAGTTTAGGGACAGGGGGGTACACCGGGGAGCTGTTTTTT
CDR3 protein: CASSLGTGGYTGELFF